The rows below give T cell receptor beta chains drawn from one sample of a study of control samples from healthy donors and cancer patients. Data came from immunoSEQ multiplex PCR; TCRdb stores just in-frame clones and leaves some out. The table records 150,000 to 200,000 clones, about 90% of them present only once. The sample was blood. Receptors were obtained from a man in his thirties or forties in good health. The CDR3 runs from the conserved cysteine through the conserved F or W. Each record gives: D gene, V gene, J gene, clone size, CDR3 protein, CDR3 DNA. D genes are given only for firm matches. Clone size is shown for a subset of rows, as once, few, many or a class of expanded clone.

>TRBD2|TRBV23-1|TRBJ2-2|NA
CASSPITSGRVAGELFF
TGCGCCAGCAGTCCGATAACTAGCGGGAGGGTGGCCGGGGAGCTGTTTTTT
>TRBD1|TRBV5-4|TRBJ2-1|NA
CASSPAGTGASGGTFF
TGTGCCAGCAGCCCTGCCGGGACAGGGGCGTCCGGCGGCACGTTCTTC
>NA|TRBV25-1|TRBJ2-4|NA
CASSESGYQSKNIQYF
TGTGCCAGCAGTGAATCGGGGTATCAGTCCAAAAACATTCAGTACTTC
>NA|TRBV7-9|TRBJ2-2|once
CASSLTKGGNTGELFF
TGTGCCAGCAGCTTAACAAAGGGGGGGAACACCGGGGAGCTGTTTTTT
>NA|TRBV9|TRBJ1-6|NA
CASSPPQGSPLHF
TGTGCCAGCAGCCCCCCCCAGGGCTCACCCCTCCACTTT
>NA|TRBV7-2|TRBJ2-3|NA
CASSLFGDTQYF
TGTGCCAGCAGCCTCTTCGGGGATACGCAGTATTTT
>NA|TRBV3-1/TRBV3-2|TRBJ2-7|NA
CASSLSYEQYF
TGTGCCAGCAGCCTTTCCTACGAGCAGTACTTC
>TRBD1|TRBV18|TRBJ1-2|NA
CASSPRLTGDNYGYTF
TGTGCCAGCTCACCACGGCTTACAGGGGACAACTATGGCTACACCTTC
>NA|TRBV14|TRBJ2-7|NA
CASSQDPRRQYF
TGTGCCAGCAGCCAAGACCCCAGGAGGCAGTACTTC
>NA|TRBV27|TRBJ1-5|few
CASKGASNQPQHF
TGTGCCAGCAAAGGGGCCTCCAATCAGCCCCAGCATTTT
>NA|TRBV27|TRBJ1-6|NA
CASSQYGGGISPLHF
TGTGCCAGCAGTCAGTACGGGGGCGGGATTTCACCCCTCCACTTT
>NA|TRBV28|TRBJ1-5|NA
CASSSGGSNQPQHF
TGTGCCAGCAGTTCCGGGGGTAGCAATCAGCCCCAGCATTTT
>NA|TRBV13|TRBJ2-7|NA
CASSLGLGGEQYF
TGTGCCAGCAGCTTAGGCCTAGGCGGAGAGCAGTACTTC
>NA|TRBV2|TRBJ2-7|once
CASGNLEISYEQYF
TGTGCCAGCGGTAACCTGGAGATCTCCTACGAGCAGTACTTC
>NA|TRBV18|TRBJ2-5|NA
CASSPLGEETQYF
TGTGCCAGCTCACCACTGGGGGAAGAGACCCAGTACTTC
>TRBD1|TRBV10-1|TRBJ1-5|NA
CASRGTGTGNQPQHF
TGCGCCAGCAGAGGCACAGGGACAGGCAATCAGCCCCAGCATTTT
>TRBD1|TRBV7-9|TRBJ1-2|NA
CASSLGQGRGIGYTF
TGTGCCAGCAGCTTAGGACAGGGGAGGGGAATTGGCTACACCTTC
>NA|TRBV12-3/TRBV12-4|TRBJ2-1|NA
CASSRHYNEQFF
TGTGCCAGCAGTCGACACTACAATGAGCAGTTCTTC
>NA|TRBV27|TRBJ1-3|NA
CATGKGSGNTIYF
TGTGCCACCGGCAAAGGTTCTGGAAACACCATATATTTT
>NA|TRBV11-2|TRBJ2-7|NA
CASSPRGATPGDEQYF
TGTGCCAGCAGCCCCAGGGGGGCTACCCCGGGAGACGAGCAGTACTTC
>TRBD1|TRBV11-2|TRBJ2-7|once
CASSAGQGDYEQYF
TGTGCCAGCAGCGCGGGACAGGGTGACTACGAGCAGTACTTC
>TRBD1|TRBV2|TRBJ2-7|NA
CAIQEVFRGPYEQYF
TGTGCCATCCAGGAAGTTTTCAGGGGGCCCTACGAGCAGTACTTC
>TRBD1|TRBV19|TRBJ2-4|NA
CASGDRGVIQYF
TGTGCCAGCGGGGACAGGGGAGTTATTCAGTACTTC
>NA|TRBV10-3|TRBJ1-3|NA
CAISAILSGNTIYF
TGTGCCATCAGTGCAATCCTTTCTGGAAACACCATATATTTT
>NA|TRBV27|TRBJ1-5|once
CASRNPQGNQPQHF
TGTGCCAGCAGGAATCCCCAGGGCAATCAGCCCCAGCATTTT
>TRBD2|TRBV9|TRBJ2-2|many
CASSIGTRFTGELFF
TGTGCCAGCAGCATAGGGACTAGGTTTACCGGGGAGCTGTTTTTT
>NA|TRBV6-5|TRBJ1-6|NA
CASTRGGQLDSPLHF
TGTGCCAGCACCCGTGGTGGACAGCTAGATTCACCCCTCCACTTT
>NA|TRBV25-1|TRBJ1-6|once
CASSDGGRSKDSPLHF
TGTGCCAGCAGTGACGGAGGCCGTAGTAAGGATTCACCCCTCCACTTT
>NA|TRBV10-3|TRBJ2-7|NA
CAISEEGSPYEQYF
TGTGCCATCAGTGAGGAAGGGTCTCCCTACGAGCAGTACTTC
>NA|TRBV28|TRBJ1-1|once
CASSPTAFPSNTEAFF
TGTGCCAGCAGTCCTACGGCATTCCCTTCGAACACTGAAGCTTTCTTT
>NA|TRBV9|TRBJ1-3|NA
CASSVSYGSGNTIYF
TGTGCCAGCAGCGTATCCTATGGCAGCGGAAACACCATATATTTT
>NA|TRBV11-2|TRBJ1-5|NA
CASSLGRVAGQPQHF
TGTGCCAGCAGTCTAGGCAGGGTTGCGGGTCAGCCCCAGCATTTT
>TRBD2|TRBV27|TRBJ2-1|once
CASSGTSGRPNEQFF
TGTGCCAGCAGTGGGACTAGCGGGAGACCCAATGAGCAGTTCTTC
>NA|TRBV20-1|TRBJ2-5|once
CSARGRETQYF
TGCAGTGCTAGGGGCAGAGAGACCCAGTACTTC
>TRBD1|TRBV11-3|TRBJ2-1|NA
CASSFNRGSYNEQFF
TGTGCCAGCAGCTTCAACAGGGGATCCTACAATGAGCAGTTCTTC
>NA|TRBV5-1|TRBJ2-7|few
CASSLSGYEQYF
TGCGCCAGCAGCTTGTCGGGGTACGAGCAGTACTTC
>NA|TRBV11-1|TRBJ1-2|NA
CASSRENYGYTF
TGTGCCAGCAGCCGCGAAAACTATGGCTACACCTTC
>TRBD1|TRBV12-3/TRBV12-4|TRBJ2-7|NA
CASSLTGQYEQYF
TGTGCCAGCAGTTTAACGGGACAGTACGAGCAGTACTTC
>NA|TRBV11-2|TRBJ1-1|NA
CASSPGGRRGLTEAFF
TGTGCCAGCAGCCCCGGTGGGCGAAGAGGGCTCACTGAAGCTTTCTTT
>NA|TRBV6-5|TRBJ1-1|NA
CASRRTDYYEAFF
TGTGCCAGCAGGAGGACAGATTATTATGAAGCTTTCTTT
>NA|TRBV6-5|TRBJ2-3|NA
CASSYSSGRGTDTQYF
TGTGCCAGCAGTTACTCGAGTGGCAGGGGCACAGATACGCAGTATTTT
>NA|TRBV3-1/TRBV3-2|TRBJ1-3|NA
CASSQAGGGNTIYF
TGTGCCAGCAGCCAAGCGGGTGGAGGAAACACCATATATTTT
>NA|TRBV9|TRBJ1-1|NA
CASSPQKAGKSTEAFF
TGTGCCAGCAGCCCCCAGAAGGCGGGGAAAAGTACTGAAGCTTTCTTT
>NA|TRBV14|TRBJ2-1|NA
CASSTGSWSSYNEQFF
TGTGCCAGCAGCACCGGAAGCTGGAGCTCCTACAATGAGCAGTTCTTC
>NA|TRBV2|TRBJ1-4|NA
CARGGPRHEKLFF
TGTGCCAGGGGGGGACCCCGGCATGAAAAACTGTTTTTT
>NA|TRBV19|TRBJ2-3|NA
CASRGSGTDTQYF
TGTGCCAGTAGAGGTTCAGGCACAGATACGCAGTATTTT
>TRBD1|TRBV5-1|TRBJ2-1|NA
CASSLRRGNNEQFF
TGCGCCAGCAGCTTACGCAGGGGGAACAATGAGCAGTTCTTC